This TCR beta chain was obtained from a study of identical twins. Healthy Caucasians provided all donations. This clonotype has ten or more counts. Its antigen remains unidentified. Study-level points and caveats: Sharing of beta out-of-frame sequences by twins showed a weaker excess. Donors were not followed over many years; analysis was cross-sectional.

TCRdb fed the 5' RACE reads into MiXCR, producing one record per CDR3 protein. This table holds around 680,000 distinct CDR3 sequences, over 8.5% found once. This same sample was also part of a study on yellow fever vaccine responses in identical twins.

Input material: PBMCs. This sequence was found in a woman between 18 and 29 years old in good health.

The DNA of the CDR3 is TGCAGTGCTAGAACGGGGACAGACAATCAGCCCCAGCATTTT. Encoded protein: CSARTGTDNQPQHF. V and J are TRBV20-1 and TRBJ1-5, with 7 bases that match TRBD1. The CDR3 contains 14 residues. V was pared by 2 bases and J by 3 bases, with 4 bases of the junction left unmatched. Germline lookup yields CDR1 DFQATT and CDR2 SNEGSKA (reference sequence).